The T cell receptor (beta chain) described here comes from a study of blood T cell repertoires in COVID-19. The overall study: From the United States, Italy and Spain came samples of acute and convalescent COVID-19. PBMCs, B-cell-depleted T cells, or T cells provided the cDNA or gDNA that made up the material.

Repertoires were generated with immunoSEQ multiplex PCR, while TCRdb's copy carries only in-frame clones and drops some. The repertoire holds under 350,000 clones, with 80% to 90% as singletons. In germline, CDR1 is LGHDT, CDR2 YNNKEL (reference sequence). Trimming left V 1 base short and J 6 bases short, with 6 bases between. There are 13 residues in the CDR3. The sequence was collected from a woman aged 40 to 55 with acute COVID-19. Sequencing input: PBMCs or T cells enriched from blood (not recorded which). The V gene is TRBV3-1 (or the pseudogene TRBV3-2), the J gene TRBJ2-2; D gene ambiguous. The CDR3 DNA follows: TGTGCCAGCAGCCAAGTCGGTGCCGGGGAGCTGTTTTTT. Its translation is CASSQVGAGELFF.